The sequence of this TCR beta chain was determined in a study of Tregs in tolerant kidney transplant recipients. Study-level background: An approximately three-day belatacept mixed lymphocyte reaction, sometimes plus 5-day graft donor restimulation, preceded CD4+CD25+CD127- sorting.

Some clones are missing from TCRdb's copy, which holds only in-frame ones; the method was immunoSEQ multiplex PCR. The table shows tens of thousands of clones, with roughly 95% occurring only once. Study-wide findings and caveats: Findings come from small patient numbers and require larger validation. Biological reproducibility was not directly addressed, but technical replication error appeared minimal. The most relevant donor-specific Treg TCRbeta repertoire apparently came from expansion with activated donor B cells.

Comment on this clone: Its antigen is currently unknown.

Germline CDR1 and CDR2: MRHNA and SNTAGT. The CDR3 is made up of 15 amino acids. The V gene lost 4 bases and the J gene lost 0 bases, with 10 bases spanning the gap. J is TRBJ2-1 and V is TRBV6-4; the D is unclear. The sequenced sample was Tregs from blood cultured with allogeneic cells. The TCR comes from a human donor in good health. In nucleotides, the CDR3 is TGTGCCAGCAGTGCAGAACCAAGCTCCTACAATGAGCAGTTCTTC. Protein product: CASSAEPSSYNEQFF.